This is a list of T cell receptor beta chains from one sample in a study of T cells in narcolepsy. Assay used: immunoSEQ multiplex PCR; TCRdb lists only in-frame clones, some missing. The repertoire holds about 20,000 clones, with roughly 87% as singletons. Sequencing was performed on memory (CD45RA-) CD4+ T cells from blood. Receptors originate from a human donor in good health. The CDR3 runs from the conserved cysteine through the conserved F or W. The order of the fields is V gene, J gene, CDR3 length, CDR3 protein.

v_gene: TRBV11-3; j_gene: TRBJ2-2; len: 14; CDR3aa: CASSFGQYTGELFF
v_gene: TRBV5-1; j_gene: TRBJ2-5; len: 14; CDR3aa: CASSLGGVQETQYF
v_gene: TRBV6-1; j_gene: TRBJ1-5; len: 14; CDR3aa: CASKQGTSNQPQHF
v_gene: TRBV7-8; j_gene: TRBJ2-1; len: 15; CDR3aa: CASSLGQSGYNEQFF
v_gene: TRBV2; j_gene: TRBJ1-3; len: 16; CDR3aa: CASSLPFSASGNTIYF
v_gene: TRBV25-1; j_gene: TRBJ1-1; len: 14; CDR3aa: CASSEMGGNTEAFF
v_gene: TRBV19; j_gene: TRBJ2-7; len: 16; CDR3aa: CASSIDPVAGLYEQYF
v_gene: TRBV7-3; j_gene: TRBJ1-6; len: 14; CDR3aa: CASSLAAGNSPLHF
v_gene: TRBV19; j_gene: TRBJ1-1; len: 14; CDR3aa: CASSIRVGATEAFF
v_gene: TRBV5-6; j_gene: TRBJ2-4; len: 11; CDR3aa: CASSQDVELSF
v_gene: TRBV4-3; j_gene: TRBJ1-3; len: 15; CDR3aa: CASSQVGGLGNTIYF
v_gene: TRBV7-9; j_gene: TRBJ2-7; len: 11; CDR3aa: CASSRADEQYF
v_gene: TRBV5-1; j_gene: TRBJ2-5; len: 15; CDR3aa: CASSLVGQGVETQYF
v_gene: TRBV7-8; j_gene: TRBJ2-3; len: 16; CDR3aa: CASSLRGQGGADTQYF
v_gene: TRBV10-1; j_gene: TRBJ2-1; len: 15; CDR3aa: CASSERLASYNEQFF
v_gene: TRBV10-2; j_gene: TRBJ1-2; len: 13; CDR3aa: CASSEADWYGYTF
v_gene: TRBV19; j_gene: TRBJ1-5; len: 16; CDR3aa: CASSKDGGIGNQPQHF
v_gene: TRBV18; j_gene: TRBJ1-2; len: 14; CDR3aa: CASSPGQRDYGYTF
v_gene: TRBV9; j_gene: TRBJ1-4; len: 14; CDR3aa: CASSAGQGSEKLFF
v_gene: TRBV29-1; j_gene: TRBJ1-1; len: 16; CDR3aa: CSSHQGGTAVNTEAFF
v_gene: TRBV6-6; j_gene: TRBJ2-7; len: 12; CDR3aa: CASKKEAYEQYF
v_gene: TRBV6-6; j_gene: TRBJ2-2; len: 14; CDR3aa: CASSDRGGAGELFF
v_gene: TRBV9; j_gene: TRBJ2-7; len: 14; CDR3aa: CASSVGGLAGEQYF
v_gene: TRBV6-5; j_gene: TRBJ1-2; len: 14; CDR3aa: CASRGGGAKYGYTF
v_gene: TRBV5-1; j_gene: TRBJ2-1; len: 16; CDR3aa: CASSLDQLASYNEQFF
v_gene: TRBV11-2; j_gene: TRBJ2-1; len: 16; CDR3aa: CASSLRASGIYNEQFF
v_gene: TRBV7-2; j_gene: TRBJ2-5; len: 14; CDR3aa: CASSPTGRSETQYF
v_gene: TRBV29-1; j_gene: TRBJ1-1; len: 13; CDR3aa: CSVQKMVPKEAFF
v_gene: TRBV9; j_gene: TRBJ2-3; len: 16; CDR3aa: CASSAGTSGSMDTQYF
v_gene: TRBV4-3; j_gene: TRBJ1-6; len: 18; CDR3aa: CASSQDPRGPGRNSPLHF
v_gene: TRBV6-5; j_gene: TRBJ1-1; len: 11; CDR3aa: CASCRDTEAFF
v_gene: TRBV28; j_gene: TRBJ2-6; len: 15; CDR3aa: CASRDVRSGANVLTF
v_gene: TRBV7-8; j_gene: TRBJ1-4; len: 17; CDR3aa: CASSPWAAGTGDEKLFF
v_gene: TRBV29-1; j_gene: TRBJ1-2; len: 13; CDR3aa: CSVDDRASYGYTF
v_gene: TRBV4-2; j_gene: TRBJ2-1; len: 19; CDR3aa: CASSQDLRLAGGYYNEQFF
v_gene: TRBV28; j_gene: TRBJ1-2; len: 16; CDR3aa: CASSFLDRGTTYGYTF
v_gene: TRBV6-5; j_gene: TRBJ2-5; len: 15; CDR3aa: CASSYDSGLGETQYF
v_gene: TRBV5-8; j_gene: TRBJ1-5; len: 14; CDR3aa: CASSLSGYYQPQHF
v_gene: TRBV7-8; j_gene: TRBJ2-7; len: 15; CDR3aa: CASSAHSAGGYEQYF
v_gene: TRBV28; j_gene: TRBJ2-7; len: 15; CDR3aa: CASSRTTSGGHEQYF
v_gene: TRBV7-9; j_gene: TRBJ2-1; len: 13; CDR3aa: CASSYNSYNEQFF
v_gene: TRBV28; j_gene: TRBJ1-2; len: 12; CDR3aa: CASSLGNYGYTF
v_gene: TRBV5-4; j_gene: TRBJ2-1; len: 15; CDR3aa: CASSFFAGGQGEQFF
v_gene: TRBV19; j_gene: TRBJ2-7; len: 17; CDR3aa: CASSLRSDSGRAYEQYF
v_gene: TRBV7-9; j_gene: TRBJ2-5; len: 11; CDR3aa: CASRGQETQYF
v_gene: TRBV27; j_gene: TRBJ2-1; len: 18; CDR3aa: CASSLSGRQGARVNEQFF
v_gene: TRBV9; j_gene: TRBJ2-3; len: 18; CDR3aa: CASSVDPMSGTSTDTQYF
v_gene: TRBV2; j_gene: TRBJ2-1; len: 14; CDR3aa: CASRRSSSYNEQFF
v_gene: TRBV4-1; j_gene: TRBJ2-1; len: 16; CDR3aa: CASSQHDLIVYNEQFF
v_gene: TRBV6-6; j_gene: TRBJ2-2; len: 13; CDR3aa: CASSYPNTGELFF
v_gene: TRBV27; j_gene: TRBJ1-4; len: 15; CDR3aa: CASSIMGATNEKLFF
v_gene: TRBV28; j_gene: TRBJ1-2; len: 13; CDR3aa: CASSFQGAKGYTF
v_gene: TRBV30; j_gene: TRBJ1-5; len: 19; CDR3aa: CAWNHPDRGAPYSNQPQHF
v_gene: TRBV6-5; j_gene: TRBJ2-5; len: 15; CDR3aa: CASSILRDTQETQYF
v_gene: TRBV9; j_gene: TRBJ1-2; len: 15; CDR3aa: CASSPKWQGNYGYTF
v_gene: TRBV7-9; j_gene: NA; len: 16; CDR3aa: CASSFGPGTGAYEQYF
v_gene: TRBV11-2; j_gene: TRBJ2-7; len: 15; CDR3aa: CASSTVRGRPGEQYF
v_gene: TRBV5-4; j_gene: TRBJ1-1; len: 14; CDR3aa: CASTHPDRVAEAFF
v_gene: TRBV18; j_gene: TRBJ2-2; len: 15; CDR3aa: CASSPRVAVTGELFF